The source of this TCR beta chain is a study of cytomegalovirus exposure and HLA in healthy donors. Trimming removed 8 bases from V and 2 bases from J; junction bases left unmatched: 9. CDR3 length: 15 residues. Germline CDR1 MNHNY, CDR2 SVGAGI (reference sequence). Both 60 Vbeta primers and 13 Jbeta primers went into the PCR. Measured with immunoSEQ multiplex PCR; TCRdb has only the in-frame clones, and not every one. The repertoire holds roughly 71,000 clones, with 60% to 65% as singletons. The sequence derives from a man aged 25-40 years in good health and CMV-seronegative. This chain links TRBV6-6 with TRBJ2-5; 9 nucleotides align to TRBD1. What was sequenced was PBMCs. The CDR3 sequence is CASVRQGVRQETQYF. CDR3 coding DNA: TGTGCCAGCGTCCGACAGGGGGTGCGACAAGAGACCCAGTACTTC.